A selection of T cell receptor beta chains follows, all from one sample in a study of PD-L1 blockade in urothelial cancer. Sequencing was performed with immunoSEQ multiplex PCR; in TCRdb, only in-frame clones are kept and a portion is missing. The repertoire holds tens of thousands of clones, with 82% as singletons. Sequences were derived from PBMCs, sampled around atezolizumab (anti-PD-L1) treatment. The source is a man in his 70s with urothelial cancer. Both conserved end residues are part of each CDR3. The order of the fields is V gene, D gene, J gene, clone size, CDR3 protein, CDR3 DNA. A D gene is named only where the DNA matches it firmly. Where a row states a size, it is once, few, many or the class of an expanded clone; other rows omit it.

v_call: TRBV5-4; d_call: -; j_call: TRBJ1-1; clone_size: -; cdr3_aa: CASSLGRQAFF; cdr3_nt: TGTGCCAGCAGCTTGGGCAGGCAAGCTTTCTTT
v_call: TRBV5-4; d_call: TRBD2; j_call: TRBJ2-2; clone_size: -; cdr3_aa: CASSLPTSGRTGELFF; cdr3_nt: TGTGCCAGCAGCTTGCCGACTAGCGGGAGAACCGGGGAGCTGTTTTTT
v_call: TRBV7-2; d_call: TRBD2; j_call: TRBJ2-3; clone_size: few; cdr3_aa: CASSTGLAGGRDTQYF; cdr3_nt: TGTGCCAGCAGCACGGGACTAGCGGGGGGGAGGGATACGCAGTATTTT
v_call: TRBV19; d_call: -; j_call: TRBJ2-6; clone_size: -; cdr3_aa: CASREFSGANVLTF; cdr3_nt: TGTGCCAGTAGAGAGTTCTCTGGGGCCAACGTCCTGACTTTC
v_call: TRBV7-2; d_call: -; j_call: TRBJ2-7; clone_size: -; cdr3_aa: CASSLRGEQYF; cdr3_nt: TGTGCCAGCAGCTTAAGGGGAGAGCAGTACTTC
v_call: TRBV7-8; d_call: -; j_call: TRBJ2-3; clone_size: -; cdr3_aa: CASGKWGRPIPSTDTQYF; cdr3_nt: TGTGCCAGCGGCAAGTGGGGCCGGCCGATCCCTAGCACAGATACGCAGTATTTT
v_call: TRBV27; d_call: TRBD1; j_call: TRBJ1-2; clone_size: -; cdr3_aa: CASSLGGRSYGYTF; cdr3_nt: TGTGCCAGCTCTCTAGGGGGCAGATCCTATGGCTACACCTTC
v_call: TRBV19; d_call: -; j_call: TRBJ1-1; clone_size: -; cdr3_aa: CASTLYTEAFF; cdr3_nt: TGTGCCAGTACCCTCTACACTGAAGCTTTCTTT
v_call: TRBV6-6; d_call: -; j_call: TRBJ1-1; clone_size: -; cdr3_aa: CASTLTSNTEAFF; cdr3_nt: TGTGCCAGCACCCTGACATCGAACACTGAAGCTTTCTTT
v_call: TRBV27; d_call: -; j_call: TRBJ1-3; clone_size: -; cdr3_aa: CASSSSGSGNTIYF; cdr3_nt: TGTGCCAGCAGCTCCTCGGGTTCTGGAAACACCATATATTTT
v_call: TRBV4-3; d_call: TRBD1; j_call: TRBJ1-5; clone_size: -; cdr3_aa: CASSFSRGVNSNQPQHF; cdr3_nt: TGCGCCAGCAGCTTTTCCAGGGGGGTAAATAGCAATCAGCCCCAGCATTTT
v_call: TRBV27; d_call: -; j_call: TRBJ1-2; clone_size: -; cdr3_aa: CASSFYAGQSPYGYTF; cdr3_nt: TGTGCCAGCAGTTTTTACGCCGGACAGTCCCCCTATGGCTACACCTTC
v_call: TRBV6-6; d_call: TRBD1; j_call: TRBJ2-7; clone_size: -; cdr3_aa: CASSSTGVEGYEQYF; cdr3_nt: TGTGCCAGCAGCTCGACAGGGGTTGAGGGATACGAGCAGTACTTC
v_call: TRBV19; d_call: -; j_call: TRBJ1-5; clone_size: -; cdr3_aa: CASSMYRTGRGNQPQHF; cdr3_nt: TGTGCCAGTAGTATGTATCGTACAGGGAGAGGCAATCAGCCCCAGCATTTT
v_call: TRBV27; d_call: -; j_call: TRBJ2-7; clone_size: -; cdr3_aa: CASSARQRSYEQYF; cdr3_nt: TGTGCCAGCAGTGCCCGACAGAGATCCTACGAGCAGTACTTC
v_call: TRBV29-1; d_call: TRBD2; j_call: TRBJ2-7; clone_size: -; cdr3_aa: CSARAGGGYEQYF; cdr3_nt: TGCAGCGCGCGGGCGGGAGGAGGCTACGAGCAGTACTTC
v_call: TRBV9; d_call: -; j_call: TRBJ2-2; clone_size: once; cdr3_aa: CASSVVGGEAGELFF; cdr3_nt: TGTGCCAGCAGCGTAGTAGGAGGGGAGGCCGGGGAGCTGTTTTTT
v_call: TRBV7-6; d_call: -; j_call: TRBJ2-3; clone_size: -; cdr3_aa: CASSLPGNWRKYF; cdr3_nt: TGTGCCAGCAGCCTCCCAGGTAACTGGAGGAAGTATTTT
v_call: TRBV7-3; d_call: -; j_call: TRBJ2-5; clone_size: -; cdr3_aa: CASSLLGGGTQYF; cdr3_nt: TGTGCCAGCAGCCTCCTAGGGGGGGGGACCCAGTACTTC
v_call: TRBV9; d_call: TRBD2; j_call: TRBJ2-7; clone_size: once; cdr3_aa: CASSEGLAGGGAYEQYF; cdr3_nt: TGTGCCAGCAGCGAGGGGCTAGCGGGAGGTGGGGCCTACGAGCAGTACTTC
v_call: TRBV5-4; d_call: -; j_call: TRBJ1-4; clone_size: -; cdr3_aa: CASSLDPGRGEKLFF; cdr3_nt: TGTGCCAGCAGCCTGGACCCGGGCCGGGGAGAAAAACTGTTTTTT
v_call: TRBV28; d_call: TRBD1; j_call: TRBJ1-2; clone_size: -; cdr3_aa: CASIPTGVRGYTF; cdr3_nt: TGTGCCAGCATCCCGACAGGGGTGAGAGGCTACACCTTC
v_call: TRBV14; d_call: TRBD1; j_call: TRBJ2-3; clone_size: -; cdr3_aa: CASSRHPGGAGTDTQYF; cdr3_nt: TGTGCCAGCAGCCGACACCCAGGGGGCGCCGGCACAGATACGCAGTATTTT
v_call: TRBV29-1; d_call: -; j_call: TRBJ1-2; clone_size: -; cdr3_aa: CSVETWRRSVGYGYTF; cdr3_nt: TGCAGCGTTGAGACCTGGAGGAGATCTGTGGGCTATGGCTACACCTTC
v_call: TRBV11-3; d_call: TRBD1; j_call: TRBJ2-1; clone_size: -; cdr3_aa: CASSLTTGQDYNEQFF; cdr3_nt: TGTGCCAGCAGCTTAACGACGGGACAGGATTACAATGAGCAGTTCTTC
v_call: TRBV28; d_call: -; j_call: TRBJ1-5; clone_size: -; cdr3_aa: CASVKQDWNQPQHF; cdr3_nt: TGTGCCAGCGTCAAACAGGATTGGAATCAGCCCCAGCATTTT
v_call: TRBV7-9; d_call: TRBD1; j_call: TRBJ1-1; clone_size: -; cdr3_aa: CASSLGLGQEDTEAFF; cdr3_nt: TGTGCCAGCAGCTTAGGATTAGGACAGGAGGACACTGAAGCTTTCTTT
v_call: TRBV28; d_call: TRBD2; j_call: TRBJ2-6; clone_size: -; cdr3_aa: CASSPWGGSSGANVLTF; cdr3_nt: TGTGCCAGCAGTCCCTGGGGAGGGAGCTCTGGGGCCAACGTCCTGACTTTC
v_call: TRBV28; d_call: TRBD2; j_call: TRBJ2-1; clone_size: few; cdr3_aa: CASSTGTSGKDEQFF; cdr3_nt: TGTGCCAGCAGCACCGGGACTAGCGGGAAGGATGAGCAGTTCTTC
v_call: TRBV7-8; d_call: TRBD1; j_call: TRBJ1-1; clone_size: -; cdr3_aa: CASSLAGTGGTEAFF; cdr3_nt: TGTGCCAGCAGCTTAGCGGGGACAGGGGGCACTGAAGCTTTCTTT
v_call: TRBV7-8; d_call: -; j_call: TRBJ2-7; clone_size: -; cdr3_aa: CASSLAEGGEQYF; cdr3_nt: TGTGCCAGCAGCTTAGCGGAGGGTGGCGAGCAGTACTTC
v_call: TRBV5-4; d_call: TRBD1; j_call: TRBJ2-7; clone_size: -; cdr3_aa: CASSPPSGTVTYEQYF; cdr3_nt: TGTGCCAGCAGCCCCCCCTCCGGGACAGTTACCTACGAGCAGTACTTC
v_call: TRBV18; d_call: TRBD2; j_call: TRBJ2-2; clone_size: few; cdr3_aa: CASAGTSGSVNTGELFF; cdr3_nt: TGTGCCAGCGCTGGGACTAGCGGGAGCGTGAACACCGGGGAGCTGTTTTTT
v_call: TRBV7-2; d_call: TRBD2; j_call: TRBJ2-1; clone_size: -; cdr3_aa: CASSPGLAAYNEQFF; cdr3_nt: TGTGCCAGCAGCCCGGGACTAGCGGCCTACAATGAGCAGTTCTTC
v_call: TRBV2; d_call: TRBD2; j_call: TRBJ2-7; clone_size: -; cdr3_aa: CASIVGGSSYEQYF; cdr3_nt: TGTGCCAGCATAGTCGGGGGGAGCTCCTACGAGCAGTACTTC
v_call: TRBV2; d_call: -; j_call: TRBJ1-2; clone_size: -; cdr3_aa: CASSLGGAFGGYTF; cdr3_nt: TGTGCCAGCAGTTTGGGGGGGGCCTTTGGCGGCTACACCTTC